This T cell receptor beta chain stems from a study of T cell changes during pregnancy in multiple sclerosis. Sequencing used immunoSEQ multiplex PCR; TCRdb keeps in-frame clones, though not all of them. The sample carries approximately 130,000 clones, about 94% recorded once. The V gene lost 5 bases and the J gene lost 2 bases, with 12 bases spanning the gap. The CDR3 has 15 residues. Germline values: CDR1 SNHLY, CDR2 FYNNEI. Sequencing used peripheral blood, obtained before pregnancy. The chain recombines TRBV2 with TRBJ2-2; D is perhaps TRBD1 (6 bases). The origin of this receptor is a female donor with multiple sclerosis, enrolled in a pregnancy study. The CDR3 sequence: CASSHREQNTGELFF. In DNA, the CDR3 is TGTGCCAGCAGTCACAGGGAACAAAACACCGGGGAGCTGTTTTTT.